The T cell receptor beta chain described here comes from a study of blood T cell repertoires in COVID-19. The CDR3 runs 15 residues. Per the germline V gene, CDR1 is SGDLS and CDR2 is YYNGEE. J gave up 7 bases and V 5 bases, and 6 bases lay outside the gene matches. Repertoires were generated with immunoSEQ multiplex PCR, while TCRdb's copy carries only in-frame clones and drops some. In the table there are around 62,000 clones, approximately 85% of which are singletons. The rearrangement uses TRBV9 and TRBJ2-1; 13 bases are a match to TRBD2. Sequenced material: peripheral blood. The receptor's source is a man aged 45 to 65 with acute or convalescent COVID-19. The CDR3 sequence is CASSAGTSGVNEQFF. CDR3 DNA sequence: TGTGCCAGCAGTGCCGGGACTAGCGGGGTGAATGAGCAGTTCTTC.